This T cell receptor (beta chain) originates from a study of cytomegalovirus exposure and HLA in healthy donors. Study summary: Of some 400 genotyped donors, about 81% grouped in the Caucasian-associated ancestry cluster.

General study points: Reports state that TCR beta sequences accurately predicted most subjects' HLA-A and HLA-B alleles. Presence/absence analyses assumed roughly uniform sequencing depth across donors. A link between a missense DCLRE1C variant and TCR beta V- and J-gene trimming emerged from a later analysis.

This PCR relied on a set of 60 Vbeta primers and 13 Jbeta primers. The data were produced by immunoSEQ multiplex PCR, yet TCRdb's version contains in-frame clones alone and is incomplete. The sample contains about 160,000 clones, 75% to 90% of which appear only once. V dropped 5 bases and J dropped 7 bases, with 9 bases sitting between them. The germline V gene encodes CDR1 MNHEY and CDR2 SMNVEV (reference sequence). This CDR3 has 13 residues. In the case of this clone: Its antigen remains unknown.

The sequencing input was PBMCs. This chain joins TRBV27 and TRBJ1-6, with a possible D match to TRBD1 (5 bases). The receptor comes from a male donor in good health and CMV-seropositive. The CDR3 nucleotides are TGTGCCAGCAGTCGGGGACTAAATTCACCCCTCCACTTT. Protein: CASSRGLNSPLHF.